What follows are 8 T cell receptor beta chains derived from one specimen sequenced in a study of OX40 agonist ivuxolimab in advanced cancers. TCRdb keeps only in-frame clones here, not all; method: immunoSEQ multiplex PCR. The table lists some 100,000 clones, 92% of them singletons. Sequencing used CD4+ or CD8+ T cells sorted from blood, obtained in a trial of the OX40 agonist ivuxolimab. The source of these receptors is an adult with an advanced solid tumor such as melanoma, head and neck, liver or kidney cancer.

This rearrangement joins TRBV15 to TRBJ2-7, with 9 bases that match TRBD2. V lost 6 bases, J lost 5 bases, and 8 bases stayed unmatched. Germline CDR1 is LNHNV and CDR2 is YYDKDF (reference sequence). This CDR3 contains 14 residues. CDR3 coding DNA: TGTGCCACCAGTTATAGCGGGAGTCTCAACGAGCAGTACTTC. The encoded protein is CATSYSGSLNEQYF.

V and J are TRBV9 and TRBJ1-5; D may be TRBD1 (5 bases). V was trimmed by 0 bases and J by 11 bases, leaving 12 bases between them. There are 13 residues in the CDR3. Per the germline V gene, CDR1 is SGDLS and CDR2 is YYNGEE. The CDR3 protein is CASSVGTDSSQHF. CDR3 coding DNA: TGTGCCAGCAGCGTAGGAACAGACAGTTCCCAGCATTTT. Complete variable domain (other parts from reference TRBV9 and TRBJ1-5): DSGVTQTPKHLITATGQRVTLRCSPRSGDLSVYWYQQSLDQGLQFLIQYYNGEERAKGNILERFSAQQFPDLHSELNLSSLELGDSALYFCASSVGTDSSQHFGDGTRLSIL.

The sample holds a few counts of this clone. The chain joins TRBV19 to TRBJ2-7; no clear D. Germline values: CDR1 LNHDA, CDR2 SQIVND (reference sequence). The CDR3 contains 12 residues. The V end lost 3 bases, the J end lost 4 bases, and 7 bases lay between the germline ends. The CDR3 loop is CASSIFGYEQYF. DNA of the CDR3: TGTGCCAGTAGTATCTTCGGTTACGAGCAGTACTTC. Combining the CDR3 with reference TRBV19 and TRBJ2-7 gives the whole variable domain DGGITQSPKYLFRKEGQNVTLSCEQNLNHDAMYWYRQDPGQGLRLIYYSQIVNDFQKGDIAEGYSVSREKKESFPLTVTSAQKNPTAFYLCASSIFGYEQYFGPGTRLTVT.

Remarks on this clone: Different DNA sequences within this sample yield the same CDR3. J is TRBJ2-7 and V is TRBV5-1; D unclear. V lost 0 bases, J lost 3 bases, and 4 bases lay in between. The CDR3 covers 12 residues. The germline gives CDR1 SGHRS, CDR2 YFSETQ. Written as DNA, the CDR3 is TGCGCCAGCAGCTTGGTGGGCTACGAGCAGTACTTC. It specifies CASSLVGYEQYF.

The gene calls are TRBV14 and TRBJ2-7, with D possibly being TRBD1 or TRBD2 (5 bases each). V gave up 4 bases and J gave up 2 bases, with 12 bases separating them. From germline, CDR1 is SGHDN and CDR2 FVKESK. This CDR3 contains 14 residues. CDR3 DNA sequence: TGTGCCAGCAGCCGCCGGGACGGAACCTACGAGCAGTACTTC. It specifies CASSRRDGTYEQYF. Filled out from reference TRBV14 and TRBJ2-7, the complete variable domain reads EAGVTQFPSHSVIEKGQTVTLRCDPISGHDNLYWYRRVMGKEIKFLLHFVKESKQDESGMPNNRFLAERTGGTYSTLKVQPAELEDSGVYFCASSRRDGTYEQYFGPGTRLTVT.

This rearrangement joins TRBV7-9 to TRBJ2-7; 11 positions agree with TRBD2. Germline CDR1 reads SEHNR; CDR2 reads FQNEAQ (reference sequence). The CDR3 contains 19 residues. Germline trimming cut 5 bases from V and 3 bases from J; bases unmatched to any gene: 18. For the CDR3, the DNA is TGTGCCAGCAGCCACACTAGCGGGAGCTTAGAGCGTGTAAACTACGAGCAGTACTTC. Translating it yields CASSHTSGSLERVNYEQYF.

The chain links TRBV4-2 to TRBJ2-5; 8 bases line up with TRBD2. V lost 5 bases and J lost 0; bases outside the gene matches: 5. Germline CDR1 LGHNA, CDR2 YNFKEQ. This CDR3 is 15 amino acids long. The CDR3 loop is CASSRELADQETQYF. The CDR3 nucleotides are TGTGCCAGCAGCAGGGAACTAGCGGACCAAGAGACCCAGTACTTC.

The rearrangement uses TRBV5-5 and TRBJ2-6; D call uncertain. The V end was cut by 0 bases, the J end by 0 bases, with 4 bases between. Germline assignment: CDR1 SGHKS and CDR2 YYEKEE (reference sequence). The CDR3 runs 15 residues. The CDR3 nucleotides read TGTGCCAGCAGCTTGGACGTCTCTGGGGCCAACGTCCTGACTTTC. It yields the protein CASSLDVSGANVLTF.